Presented here are 24 T cell receptor beta chains from one specimen sequenced in a study of cytomegalovirus exposure and HLA in healthy donors. It was with 60 Vbeta and 13 Jbeta primers that the PCR ran. Clones were read by immunoSEQ multiplex PCR, and TCRdb kept only the in-frame ones, dropping some. The sample has about 96,000 clones. Sequencing input: PBMCs. These receptors came from a woman in her 30s in good health and CMV-seronegative.

V gene TRBV7-3 combines with J gene TRBJ1-1; possibly TRBD1 for D (6 bases). Trimming took 4 bases from V and 2 from J, leaving 11 bases between them. The CDR3 runs to 14 residues. Germline CDR1 is SGHTA and CDR2 is FQGTGA. The CDR3 here is CASSSPGANTEAFF. The CDR3 DNA reads TGTGCCAGCAGCTCGCCAGGGGCCAACACTGAAGCTTTCTTT.

The chain combines TRBV28 with TRBJ1-5, with no clear D. Germline lookup yields CDR1 MDHEN and CDR2 SYDVKM. The V and J ends lost 3 bases and 4 bases respectively, with 13 bases between them. This CDR3 contains 15 residues. CDR3 sequence reads: CASSFYHTGNQPQHF. In DNA, the CDR3 is TGTGCCAGCAGTTTCTACCACACGGGGAATCAGCCCCAGCATTTT.

The V and J genes are TRBV5-1 and TRBJ2-5; 9 bases line up with TRBD1. The V gene end was trimmed by 3 bases and the J gene end by 5 bases; junction bases not matched to a gene: 5. Germline assignment: CDR1 SGHRS and CDR2 YFSETQ. The CDR3 has 14 residues. For the CDR3, the DNA is TGCGCCAGCAGCTACCGACAGGGGGGTGAGACCCAGTACTTC. It translates to CASSYRQGGETQYF. Full variable domain (outside the CDR3, taken from reference TRBV5-1 and TRBJ2-5): KAGVTQTPRYLIKTRGQQVTLSCSPISGHRSVSWYQQTPGQGLQFLFEYFSETQRNKGNFPGRFSGRQFSNSRSEMNVSTLELGDSALYLCASSYRQGGETQYFGPGTRLLVL.

V is TRBV27 and J is TRBJ1-1; maybe TRBD1 (5 bases). The CDR3 covers 15 residues. The V gene lost 3 bases and the J gene lost 4 bases, with 15 bases spanning the gap. Germline assignment: CDR1 MNHEY and CDR2 SMNVEV (reference sequence). The CDR3 DNA reads as TGTGCCAGCAGTTTCCAGGGCGTATCGGGCACTGAAGCTTTCTTT. Translating it yields CASSFQGVSGTEAFF.

The rearrangement joins TRBV30 to TRBJ1-5, with D unresolved. Germline CDR1 reads GTSNPN; CDR2 reads SVGIG (reference sequence). The CDR3 extends over 13 amino acids. Trimming removed 2 bases from V and 3 bases from J, with 8 bases in between. The CDR3 here is CAWSTAYNQPQHF. CDR3 DNA: TGTGCCTGGAGTACAGCCTACAATCAGCCCCAGCATTTT.

The chain uses TRBV5-4 and TRBJ1-1; 7 nucleotides align to TRBD1. V dropped 4 bases and J dropped 1; count of bases not matched to a gene: 7. The CDR3 is made up of 15 amino acids. The germline V gene has CDR1 SGHNT and CDR2 YYREEE (reference sequence). CDR3 in amino acids: CASSAGQDTNTEAFF. In DNA form, the CDR3 reads TGTGCCAGCAGCGCCGGACAGGATACGAACACTGAAGCTTTCTTT.

The chain couples TRBV5-1 to TRBJ1-1; no definite D call. Germline V CDR1 and CDR2: SGHRS, YFSETQ. Trimming took off 1 base at V and 1 base at J, with 5 bases between the two ends. CDR3 length: 13 residues. CDR3 residues: CASSLFGNTEAFF. CDR3 DNA: TGCGCCAGCAGCTTGTTCGGGAACACTGAAGCTTTCTTT.

On this clone: Relative to the germline gene, one junction end is altered; a read error may explain this. V gene TRBV5-6 combines with J gene TRBJ2-5; D possibly corresponds to TRBD2 (6 bases). Germline loops: CDR1 SGHDT, CDR2 YYEEEE. This CDR3 is 13 amino acids long. The DNA of the CDR3 is TGTGCCAGCAGCCCCGAGGCGGGGAACGAGCAGCACTTC. It translates to CASSPEAGNEQHF.

The genes are TRBV7-8 and TRBJ2-1; 7 bases are shared with TRBD1. This CDR3 is built from 13 residues. Germline V gene lookup returns CDR1 SGHVS and CDR2 FQNEAQ. J was trimmed by 4 bases and V by 5 bases; bases with no gene match: 2. The CDR3 DNA reads TGTGCCAGCAGCCCGACAGGGTACAATGAGCAGTTCTTC. It codes for CASSPTGYNEQFF.

The chain has TRBV9 and TRBJ2-3, with 10 nucleotides matching TRBD2. CDR3 length equals 15 residues. Losses at the gene ends were 2 bases for V and 6 bases for J; bases not matched to a gene: 6. The germline V gene encodes CDR1 SGDLS and CDR2 YYNGEE. CDR3 nucleotide sequence: TGTGCCAGCAGCGTTTCTAGCGGGAGCGAGGATACGCAGTATTTT. This gives the protein CASSVSSGSEDTQYF.

The chain employs TRBV6-6 and TRBJ1-5; maybe TRBD1 (6 bases). Germline CDR1 and CDR2: MNHNY and SVGAGI (reference sequence). Trimming left V 5 bases short and J 6 bases short, with 17 bases between. This CDR3 has 15 amino acids. The chain's CDR3 is CASSHRVKHSQPQHF. The CDR3 DNA is TGTGCCAGCAGTCACAGGGTCAAGCATTCTCAGCCCCAGCATTTT.

The chain is built from TRBV6-1 and TRBJ2-7; 8 nucleotides agree with TRBD2. The CDR3 covers 14 residues. V was pared by 3 bases and J by 2 bases, with 3 bases of the junction left unmatched. Germline values: CDR1 MNHNS, CDR2 SASEGT. CDR3 DNA: TGTGCCAGCAGTGATTACGGGGGGGCCTACGAGCAGTACTTC. It is translated as CASSDYGGAYEQYF.

The chain joins TRBV7-2 to TRBJ2-5; 8 bases are a match to TRBD1. TRBJ2-7 explains the end of the DNA better; the J call may be wrong. The CDR3 covers 15 residues. Germline CDR1 reads SGHTA; CDR2 reads FQGNSA. CDR3 protein: CASSSPTGDSYEQYF. The CDR3 region has the DNA TGTGCCAGCAGCTCCCCGACAGGGGACAGCTACGAGCAGTACTTC.

The rearrangement uses TRBV4-1 and TRBJ2-1; 7 positions agree with TRBD2. Losses at the gene ends were 1 base for V and 4 bases for J; bases not matched to a gene: 7. The length of the CDR3 is 16 residues. CDR1 is MGHRA, CDR2 YSYEKL, per germline. The CDR3 DNA follows: TGCGCCAGCAGCCAAGGGGGGGGGAGAGGTTACAATGAGCAGTTCTTC. Its protein is CASSQGGGRGYNEQFF.

The chain is built from TRBV28 and TRBJ1-5, with TRBD1 matching over 9 bases. Germline CDR1 reads MDHEN; CDR2 reads SYDVKM. V gave up 4 bases and J gave up 1 base; unmatched junction bases: 2. The length of the CDR3 is 15 residues. The CDR3, as DNA: TGTGCCAGCAGTTCACAGGGGGCGAGCAATCAGCCCCAGCATTTT. Its protein product is CASSSQGASNQPQHF.

Written as DNA, the CDR3 is TGTGCCAGCAGCTCGGACAGGAGGCACACTGAAGCTTTCTTT. Its protein is CASSSDRRHTEAFF. The chain combines TRBV5-5 with TRBJ1-1; TRBD1 matches 7 bases. The CDR3 sequence is 14 residues long. Germline CDR1 is SGHKS and CDR2 is YYEKEE (reference sequence). Losses at the gene ends were 3 bases for V and 3 bases for J; bases not matched to a gene: 5.

The chain combines TRBV28 with TRBJ2-7; 8 bases align to TRBD1. The V segment lost 3 bases and the J segment 0 bases; nucleotides outside the gene matches: 7. Germline assignment: CDR1 MDHEN and CDR2 SYDVKM. The CDR3 consists of 16 residues. The CDR3 spells CASSLRGQESSYEQYF. In DNA, the CDR3 is TGTGCCAGCAGTTTGCGGGGACAGGAGAGCTCCTACGAGCAGTACTTC.

The chain uses TRBV7-9 and TRBJ2-1; possible D gene TRBD2, 6 bases. V lost 6 bases to trimming and J lost 1 base, with 10 bases between them. Germline V gives CDR1 SEHNR, CDR2 FQNEAQ (reference sequence). The CDR3 sequence is 14 residues long. CDR3 protein: CASSLRESYNEQFF. CDR3 sequence (DNA): TGTGCCAGCAGTTTACGGGAGTCCTACAATGAGCAGTTCTTC.

The chain links TRBV2 to TRBJ2-7; 9 nucleotides match TRBD2. The length of the CDR3 is 18 residues. The germline V gene has CDR1 SNHLY and CDR2 FYNNEI. Trimming cost V 5 bases and J 1 base; bases outside gene matches: 15. The CDR3 DNA follows: TGTGCCAGCAGTCCCCTAAAAGCGGGGGGACCCAAGTCCTACGAGCAGTACTTC. This gives the protein CASSPLKAGGPKSYEQYF.

The genes are TRBV11-3 and TRBJ2-2; TRBD2 matches 9 bases. Germline loops: CDR1 SGHNT, CDR2 YENEEA. There are 16 residues in the CDR3. V gave up 1 base and J gave up 5 bases; unmatched junction bases: 5. This CDR3 reads CASSLGVAGDTGELFF. The CDR3 DNA reads as TGTGCCAGCAGCTTAGGGGTAGCGGGAGATACCGGGGAGCTGTTTTTT.

V gene TRBV28 combines with J gene TRBJ1-1; D is perhaps TRBD1 (6 bases). The CDR3 length is 14 residues. In germline, CDR1 is MDHEN, CDR2 SYDVKM. Trimming pared 6 bases from V and 0 bases from J, leaving 11 bases between. This CDR3 reads CASRLGQLNTEAFF. CDR3 bases: TGTGCCAGCAGGCTCGGACAGCTGAACACTGAAGCTTTCTTT.

V gene TRBV6-4 combines with J gene TRBJ2-1, with TRBD1 as a possible D gene (6 bases). The V end lost 6 bases, the J end lost 0 bases, and 12 bases lay between the germline ends. The CDR3 extends over 15 amino acids. The germline V gene has CDR1 MRHNA and CDR2 SNTAGT. CDR3 coding DNA: TGTGCCAGCAGCAGACAGGAGAGCTCCTACAATGAGCAGTTCTTC. Encoded protein: CASSRQESSYNEQFF.

The chain joins TRBV6-1 to TRBJ2-7; no clear D gene. With 5 bases removed from V and 4 bases from J, the gap between germline ends came to 18 bases. CDR1 MNHNS and CDR2 SASEGT come from the germline V gene. The CDR3 is made up of 15 amino acids. The CDR3 nucleotides are TGTGCCAGCAGTCCGACTTCAATCCCCCGTTACGAGCAGTACTTC. Its protein is CASSPTSIPRYEQYF.

This chain joins TRBV7-9 and TRBJ1-1, with D possibly TRBD1 on 5 matching bases. Germline loops: CDR1 SEHNR, CDR2 FQNEAQ (reference sequence). Trimming took 3 bases from V and 5 from J, leaving 13 bases between them. This CDR3 has 14 amino acids. This chain's CDR3 is CASSFFGGETEAFF. For the CDR3, the DNA is TGTGCCAGCAGCTTCTTTGGGGGGGAAACTGAAGCTTTCTTT.